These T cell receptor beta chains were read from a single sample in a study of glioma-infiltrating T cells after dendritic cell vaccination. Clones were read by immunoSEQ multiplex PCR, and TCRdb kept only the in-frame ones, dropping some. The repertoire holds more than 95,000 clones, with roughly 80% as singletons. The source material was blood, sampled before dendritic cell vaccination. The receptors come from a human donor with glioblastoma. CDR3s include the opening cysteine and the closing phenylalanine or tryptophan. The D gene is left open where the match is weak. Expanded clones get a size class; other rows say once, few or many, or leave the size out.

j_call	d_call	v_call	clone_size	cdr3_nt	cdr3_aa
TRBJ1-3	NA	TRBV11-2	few	TGTGCCAGCAGCTTAGTAGGCGGCTCTGGAAACACCATATATTTT	CASSLVGGSGNTIYF
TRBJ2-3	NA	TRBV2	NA	TGTGCCAGCACTCAGGTAGATACGCAGTATTTT	CASTQVDTQYF
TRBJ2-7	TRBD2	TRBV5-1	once	TGCGCCAGCAGCTTGGTGGGAGGGCAGGAGCAGTACTTC	CASSLVGGQEQYF
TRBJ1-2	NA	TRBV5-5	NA	TGTGCCAGCAGCCAAATCCGGGGCTACACCTTC	CASSQIRGYTF
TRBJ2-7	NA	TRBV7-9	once	TGTGCCAGCAGCCATACGGGTTCCTACGAGCAGTACTTC	CASSHTGSYEQYF
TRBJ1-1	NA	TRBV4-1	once	TGCGCCAGCAGCAGAAGGGGGAACACTGAAGCTTTCTTT	CASSRRGNTEAFF
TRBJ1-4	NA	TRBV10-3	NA	TGTGCCATCAGTGAGCTTTCGGGGAGGAATGAAAAACTGTTTTTT	CAISELSGRNEKLFF
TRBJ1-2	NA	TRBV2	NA	TGTGCCAGCTCCGGACACCTCAACTATGGCTACACCTTC	CASSGHLNYGYTF
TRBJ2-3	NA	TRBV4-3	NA	TGCGCCAGCAGACAGCGGGTGGACAGGTGGGGCACAGATACGCAGTATTTT	CASRQRVDRWGTDTQYF
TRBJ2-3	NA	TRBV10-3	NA	TGTGCCATCAGGCCGGGACACGACACAGATACGCAGTATTTT	CAIRPGHDTDTQYF
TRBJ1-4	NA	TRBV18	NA	TGTGCCAGCTCACCGGGGGCGCGGTATGAAAAACTGTTTTTT	CASSPGARYEKLFF
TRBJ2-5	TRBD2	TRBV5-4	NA	TGTGCCAGCAGCCAGAAGCGGGGGGGAATTCAAGAGACCCAGTACTTC	CASSQKRGGIQETQYF
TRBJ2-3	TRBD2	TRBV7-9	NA	TGTGCCAGCAGCTCCTCTAGCGGGGGGGCGACAGATACGCAGTATTTT	CASSSSSGGATDTQYF
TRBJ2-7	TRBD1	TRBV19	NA	TGTGCCAGTAGTAGGGCCGGGCAGACAGGGAACGAGCAGTACTTC	CASSRAGQTGNEQYF
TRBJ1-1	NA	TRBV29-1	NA	TGCAGCGTTGGCTCGCGAGGCGGGGGGTCCACTGAAGCTTTCTTT	CSVGSRGGGSTEAFF
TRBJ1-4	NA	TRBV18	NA	TGTGCCAGCTCACCACCGTTTGGGGGCGGAAGTGAAAAACTGTTTTTT	CASSPPFGGGSEKLFF
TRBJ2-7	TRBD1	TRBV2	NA	TGTGCCAGCAGTCCGCCGACAGGGCAGCGCGAGCAGTACTTC	CASSPPTGQREQYF
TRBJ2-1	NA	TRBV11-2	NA	TGTGCCAGCAGCTTAGCCTCTTACAATGAGCAGTTCTTC	CASSLASYNEQFF
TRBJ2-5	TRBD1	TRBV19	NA	TGTGCCAGTGCTCGGACAGGGGGGGAAGAGACCCAGTACTTC	CASARTGGEETQYF